The rows below give T cell receptor beta chains drawn from one sample of a study of blood T cell repertoires in COVID-19. Only in-frame clones appear in the TCRdb table, and some are missing; sequencing was by immunoSEQ multiplex PCR. The sample records about 160,000 clones, about 85% being singletons. Sequencing was done on a sample of peripheral blood. These receptors were obtained from an older woman with COVID-19, enrolled during active disease. The CDR3 runs from the conserved cysteine through the conserved F or W. D genes are given only for firm matches. Only part of the rows carry a size: once, few, many, or a class if the clone is expanded.

j_gene | d_gene | v_gene | abundance | CDR3aa | CDR3nt
TRBJ1-5 | NA | TRBV7-2 | NA | CASSSDGSPYSNQPQHF | TGTGCCAGCAGCTCCGACGGGTCCCCCTATAGCAATCAGCCCCAGCATTTT
TRBJ1-6 | NA | TRBV6-5 | once | CASSFEAGNSPLHF | TGTGCCAGCAGCTTTGAGGCCGGAAACTCACCCCTCCACTTT
TRBJ1-1 | TRBD1 | TRBV6-1 | NA | CASSERGLGAEAFF | TGTGCCAGCAGTGAGAGGGGGCTCGGGGCTGAAGCTTTCTTT
TRBJ1-4 | NA | TRBV25-1 | NA | CASNRGALHEKLFF | TGTGCCAGCAACCGGGGGGCCTTACACGAAAAACTGTTTTTT
TRBJ2-7 | NA | TRBV6-1 | NA | CASSEGYQGYEQYF | TGTGCCAGCAGTGAAGGGTACCAGGGTTACGAGCAGTACTTC
TRBJ2-1 | TRBD1 | TRBV11-3 | NA | CASSIDRGGLFF | TGTGCCAGCAGCATTGACAGGGGGGGTTTGTTCTTC
TRBJ2-6 | NA | TRBV6-4 | NA | CASRIRGRTSGANVLTF | TGTGCCAGCAGGATCCGCGGGCGAACGTCTGGGGCCAACGTCCTGACTTTC
TRBJ1-2 | NA | TRBV2 | NA | CASSFGQGYGYTF | TGTGCCAGCAGTTTTGGGCAGGGGTATGGCTACACCTTC
TRBJ2-3 | NA | TRBV13 | NA | CASSSRARYTQYF | TGTGCCAGCAGCTCCCGTGCCCGGTATACGCAGTATTTT
TRBJ2-1 | TRBD2 | TRBV6-5 | NA | CASAGLAGNEQFF | TGTGCCAGCGCGGGACTAGCGGGGAATGAGCAGTTCTTC
TRBJ1-3 | NA | TRBV5-1 | NA | CASSLEAAAGGNTIYF | TGCGCCAGCAGCTTGGAGGCCGCCGCGGGCGGAAACACCATATATTTT
TRBJ2-1 | NA | TRBV7-8 | NA | CASSIWGGSGTYNEQFF | TGTGCCAGCAGTATCTGGGGGGGCTCCGGGACCTACAATGAGCAGTTCTTC
TRBJ2-3 | TRBD1 | TRBV2 | NA | CASSETGQLYTQYF | TGTGCCAGCAGTGAGACGGGACAGCTTTATACGCAGTATTTT
TRBJ2-2 | NA | TRBV4-1 | once | CASSPQGNTGELFF | TGCGCCAGCAGCCCCCAGGGGAACACCGGGGAGCTGTTTTTT
TRBJ2-1 | TRBD1 | TRBV7-2 | NA | CASSFRAGTGYNEQFF | TGTGCCAGCAGCTTTCGGGCCGGGACAGGGTACAATGAGCAGTTCTTC
TRBJ1-4 | NA | TRBV7-2 | once | CASSFTGQLNEKLFF | TGTGCCAGCAGCTTCACGGGACAACTAAATGAAAAACTGTTTTTT
TRBJ2-1 | TRBD2 | TRBV6-5 | NA | CASSYLAGVVNEQFF | TGTGCCAGCAGTTACCTAGCGGGAGTTGTAAATGAGCAGTTCTTC
TRBJ1-2 | NA | TRBV28 | NA | CASSSWRANNYGYTF | TGTGCCAGCAGCTCCTGGAGAGCGAATAACTATGGCTACACCTTC
TRBJ2-1 | TRBD2 | TRBV10-2 | NA | CASSGLGREGSNEQFF | TGCGCCAGCAGTGGTCTGGGACGGGAGGGCTCCAATGAGCAGTTCTTC
TRBJ1-2 | TRBD1 | TRBV7-9 | NA | CASSWDSAYGYTF | TGTGCCAGCAGCTGGGACAGTGCCTATGGCTACACCTTC
TRBJ2-2 | NA | TRBV5-1 | NA | CASSLDRSTGELFF | TGCGCCAGCAGCTTGGACAGGAGCACCGGGGAGCTGTTTTTT
TRBJ1-5 | NA | TRBV6-1 | NA | CASSESWAYQPQHF | TGTGCCAGCAGTGAAAGCTGGGCATACCAGCCCCAGCATTTT
TRBJ1-5 | TRBD1 | TRBV24-1 | NA | CATSETGAQPQHF | TGTGCCACCAGTGAGACAGGGGCTCAGCCCCAGCATTTT
TRBJ2-1 | TRBD1 | TRBV10-3 | once | CAISEGTGVSEQFF | TGTGCCATCAGTGAGGGGACAGGGGTGAGTGAGCAGTTCTTC
TRBJ1-5 | NA | TRBV6-6 | NA | CASSKENYSNQPQHF | TGTGCCAGCAGCAAGGAGAACTATAGCAATCAGCCCCAGCATTTT
TRBJ2-1 | TRBD2 | TRBV15 | few | CATSREFSGSQYNEQFF | TGTGCCACCAGCAGAGAGTTTAGCGGGAGCCAATACAATGAGCAGTTCTTC
TRBJ2-3 | NA | TRBV6-5 | NA | CASSLRQSTDTQYF | TGTGCCAGCAGTTTAAGACAGAGCACAGATACGCAGTATTTT
TRBJ1-1 | NA | TRBV27 | NA | CASRRTQGANTEAFF | TGTGCCAGCAGGCGAACACAGGGTGCAAACACTGAAGCTTTCTTT
TRBJ1-1 | TRBD1 | TRBV9 | NA | CASSVVIGLQGAAEAFF | TGTGCCAGCAGCGTAGTTATCGGATTACAGGGGGCGGCTGAAGCTTTCTTT
TRBJ2-5 | NA | TRBV10-2 | NA | CASSILQRGETQYF | TGCGCCAGCAGTATATTACAGAGGGGGGAGACCCAGTACTTC
TRBJ2-7 | NA | TRBV2 | NA | CASKSRDSNYEQYF | TGTGCCAGCAAGTCTAGGGACTCAAACTACGAGCAGTACTTC
TRBJ1-1 | NA | TRBV6-5 | once | CASSYSGGETEAFF | TGTGCCAGCAGTTACTCGGGGGGAGAAACTGAAGCTTTCTTT
TRBJ1-2 | NA | TRBV11-2 | NA | CASSGRTGSYGYTF | TGTGCCAGCAGCGGGAGGACTGGGAGCTATGGCTACACCTTC
TRBJ1-1 | NA | TRBV18 | NA | CASSPTDSYGTEAFF | TGTGCCAGCTCACCAACTGACAGTTACGGTACTGAAGCTTTCTTT
TRBJ1-1 | NA | TRBV3-1/TRBV3-2 | NA | CASSRTVFDTEAFF | TGTGCCAGCAGCCGGACAGTTTTTGACACTGAAGCTTTCTTT
TRBJ1-1 | NA | TRBV7-9 | NA | CASSLALSGGSTEAFF | TGTGCCAGCAGCTTAGCGCTAAGTGGGGGGAGCACTGAAGCTTTCTTT
TRBJ1-4 | TRBD1 | TRBV11-2 | NA | CASSLGQGDYEKLFF | TGTGCCAGCAGCTTAGGGCAGGGGGATTATGAAAAACTGTTTTTT
TRBJ2-1 | TRBD1 | TRBV14 | NA | CASSWTGFRDNNEQFF | TGTGCCAGCAGCTGGACAGGGTTTCGAGATAACAATGAGCAGTTCTTC
TRBJ1-5 | NA | TRBV6-5 | NA | CASIGGYSNQPQHF | TGTGCCAGCATAGGAGGTTATAGCAATCAGCCCCAGCATTTT
TRBJ1-6 | TRBD1 | TRBV19 | NA | CASADVPGQYNSPLHF | TGTGCCAGTGCTGACGTTCCGGGACAGTACAATTCACCCCTCCACTTT
TRBJ2-1 | TRBD1 | TRBV9 | NA | CASSVVGTGSYNEQFF | TGTGCCAGCAGCGTAGTCGGGACAGGGTCCTACAATGAGCAGTTCTTC
TRBJ1-2 | TRBD1 | TRBV10-3 | NA | CAISPQTGAGFTF | TGTGCCATCAGTCCACAGACAGGGGCGGGGTTCACCTTC
TRBJ1-1 | NA | TRBV12-2 | NA | CASRIRVSINTEAFF | TGTGCAAGTCGCATCAGGGTTTCGATAAACACTGAAGCTTTCTTT
TRBJ2-5 | TRBD2 | TRBV5-1 | NA | CASRRTSGVAGTQYF | TGCGCCAGCAGACGGACTAGCGGGGTAGCGGGGACCCAGTACTTC
TRBJ2-5 | NA | TRBV2 | NA | CASSLSYFGGRGTQYF | TGTGCCAGCAGCCTTTCGTATTTTGGCGGGCGCGGGACCCAGTACTTC
TRBJ1-5 | TRBD1 | TRBV19 | few | CASSMGTGGNQPQHF | TGTGCCAGTAGTATGGGAACAGGGGGTAATCAGCCCCAGCATTTT
TRBJ1-5 | TRBD1 | TRBV6-6 | NA | CASSRQGGDQPQHF | TGTGCCAGCAGCCGACAGGGAGGGGACCAGCCCCAGCATTTT
TRBJ1-2 | NA | TRBV5-4 | NA | CASSLDSFRGYTF | TGTGCCAGCAGCTTGGACTCCTTCCGGGGCTACACCTTC
TRBJ2-1 | TRBD2 | TRBV7-8 | NA | CASSLVRGGGSTTNEQFF | TGTGCCAGCAGCTTAGTTCGGGGGGGCGGCAGCACAACCAATGAGCAGTTCTTC
TRBJ2-5 | TRBD2 | TRBV10-1 | NA | CASPTSGREPVTQYF | TGCGCCAGCCCGACTAGCGGGAGGGAGCCGGTGACCCAGTACTTC
TRBJ2-7 | TRBD2 | TRBV5-6 | NA | CASSLGTSGKYEQYF | TGTGCCAGCAGCTTAGGGACTAGCGGAAAATACGAGCAGTACTTC
TRBJ1-2 | NA | TRBV2 | few | CASSEVKGYYGYTF | TGTGCCAGCAGTGAAGTCAAGGGGTACTATGGCTACACCTTC
TRBJ1-2 | TRBD1 | TRBV7-3 | NA | CASSRDRNYGYTF | TGTGCCAGCAGCCGGGACAGGAACTATGGCTACACCTTC
TRBJ2-1 | TRBD2 | TRBV10-1 | once | CASSDTGTNNNEQFF | TGCGCCAGCAGTGATACCGGGACTAATAACAATGAGCAGTTCTTC
TRBJ2-5 | NA | TRBV5-1 | NA | CASSFEAETQYF | TGCGCCAGCAGCTTTGAAGCGGAGACCCAGTACTTC